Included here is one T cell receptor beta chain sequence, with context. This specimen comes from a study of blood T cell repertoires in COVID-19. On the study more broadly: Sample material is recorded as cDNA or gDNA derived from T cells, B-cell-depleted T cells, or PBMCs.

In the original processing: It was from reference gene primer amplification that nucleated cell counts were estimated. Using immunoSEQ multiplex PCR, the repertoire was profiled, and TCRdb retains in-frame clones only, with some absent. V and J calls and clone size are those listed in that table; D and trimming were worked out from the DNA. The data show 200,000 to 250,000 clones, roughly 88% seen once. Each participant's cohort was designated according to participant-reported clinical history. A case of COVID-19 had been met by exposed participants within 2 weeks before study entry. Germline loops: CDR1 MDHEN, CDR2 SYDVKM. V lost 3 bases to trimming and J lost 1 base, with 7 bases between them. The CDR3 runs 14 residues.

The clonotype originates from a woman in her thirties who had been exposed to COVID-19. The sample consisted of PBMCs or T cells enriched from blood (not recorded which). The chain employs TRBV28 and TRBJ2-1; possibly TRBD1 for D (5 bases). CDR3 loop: CASSFRVSYNEQFF. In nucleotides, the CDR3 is TGTGCCAGCAGTTTCAGGGTATCCTACAATGAGCAGTTCTTC.